The 20 T cell receptor beta chains below come from one sample, sequenced in a study of blood T cell repertoires in COVID-19. The table came from immunoSEQ multiplex PCR; TCRdb's copy has only in-frame clones and leaves some out. The sample consists of roughly 190,000 clones, about 90% of them appearing once. Sequencing was carried out using peripheral blood. These receptors all stem from a woman aged 55-69 years with COVID-19, enrolled during active disease.

J is TRBJ2-1 and V is TRBV7-2; TRBD2 agrees at 8 bases. The J segment lost 7 bases and the V segment lost 5 bases, leaving 10 bases of the junction unmatched. The CDR3 has 15 residues. Germline V lookup: CDR1 SGHTA, CDR2 FQGNSA. The CDR3 DNA follows: TGTGCCAGCAGCAAAACTAGCGGCCTGGGGAATGAGCAGTTCTTC. Translated, it gives CASSKTSGLGNEQFF.

This clone was found a few times. The J gene is TRBJ2-7, the V gene TRBV7-2, with no clear D. CDR3 size: 13 residues. Per germline, CDR1 SGHTA and CDR2 FQGNSA. V lost 1 base and J lost 9, with 13 bases in between. CDR3 amino acids: CASSLEGIAGQYF. DNA of the CDR3: TGTGCCAGCAGCTTAGAAGGAATAGCTGGGCAGTACTTC.

The V gene is TRBV7-9, the J gene TRBJ1-5; D is perhaps TRBD1 (5 bases). Germline CDR1 is SEHNR and CDR2 is FQNEAQ (reference sequence). Trimming took off 1 base at V and 7 bases at J, with 14 bases between the two ends. The CDR3 contains 15 residues. The CDR3 region is CASSLVGLTQQPQHF. In DNA form, the CDR3 reads TGTGCCAGCAGCTTAGTGGGACTGACCCAGCAGCCCCAGCATTTT.

This chain connects TRBV20-1 to TRBJ2-3; tentatively, D is TRBD2 (5 bases). V lost 3 bases and J lost 0, with 13 bases in between. In germline, CDR1 is DFQATT, CDR2 SNEGSKA (reference sequence). This CDR3 spans 15 amino acids. The CDR3 loop is CSASKRTTSTDTQYF. CDR3 sequence (DNA): TGCAGTGCTAGTAAGCGGACGACAAGCACAGATACGCAGTATTTT.

In this sample, this clone turned up a few times. The gene calls are TRBV11-3 and TRBJ1-6; weak D call: TRBD1 (5 bases). The V gene lost 2 bases and the J gene lost 10 bases, with 9 bases spanning the gap. Germline values: CDR1 SGHNT, CDR2 YENEEA. The CDR3 is 13 amino acids. CDR3 sequence reads: CASSLQGGSPLHF. The DNA for the CDR3 is TGTGCCAGCAGCTTACAGGGAGGGTCACCCCTCCACTTT.

The chain is built from TRBV28 and TRBJ1-6; tentative D call: TRBD1 (5 bases). Germline V gives CDR1 MDHEN, CDR2 SYDVKM. V was clipped by 5 bases and J by 7 bases, with 18 bases between them. This CDR3 contains 16 residues. This CDR3 is CASSPVRSGGNSPLHF. DNA for the CDR3: TGTGCCAGCAGTCCCGTACGGAGCGGGGGGAATTCACCCCTCCACTTT.

The V call is TRBV5-1, the J call TRBJ1-1, with D possibly being TRBD1 (6 bases). CDR1 is SGHRS and CDR2 is YFSETQ in the germline V gene. V was cut by 2 bases and J by 5 bases, with 10 bases left in between. This CDR3 contains 13 residues. The CDR3 reads CASSLDRRTEAFF. CDR3 nucleotide sequence: TGCGCCAGCAGCTTAGACAGGCGGACTGAAGCTTTCTTT.

This rearrangement joins TRBV7-2 to TRBJ2-1, with TRBD1 identical over 7 bases. The length of the CDR3 is 15 residues. Germline V gene sequence: CDR1 SGHTA, CDR2 FQGNSA. Trimming cost V 3 bases and J 3 bases; bases outside gene matches: 5. CDR3: CASSFGRQGYNEQFF. As DNA, the CDR3 is TGTGCCAGCAGCTTCGGTCGACAGGGCTACAATGAGCAGTTCTTC.

This clone has only one observation. This sequence joins TRBV18 and TRBJ1-1; D possibly corresponds to TRBD1 (6 bases). Trimming pared 4 bases from V and 4 bases from J, leaving 10 bases between. Germline CDR1 reads KGHSH; CDR2 reads LQKENI. The CDR3 sequence is 13 residues long. This chain's CDR3 is CASSRGQSTEAFF. For the CDR3, the DNA is TGTGCCAGCTCACGCGGACAGTCCACTGAAGCTTTCTTT.

The chain uses TRBV4-2 and TRBJ1-5, with D possibly TRBD1 on 6 matching bases. This CDR3 region has 15 residues. The germline V gene has CDR1 LGHNA and CDR2 YNFKEQ. Trimming shortened V by 1 base and J by 4 bases, and 11 bases separated the two germline ends. CDR3 coding DNA: TGTGCCAGCAGCCAAGCAGGGGCGAGTAATCAGCCCCAGCATTTT. Its protein is CASSQAGASNQPQHF.

The rearrangement links TRBV9 to TRBJ1-2, with D perhaps matching TRBD1 (5 bases). The V end was cut by 4 bases, the J end by 4 bases, with 14 bases between. The CDR3 has 14 amino acids. Germline-derived CDR1 and CDR2 are SGDLS and YYNGEE. The CDR3 DNA reads TGTGCCAGCAGCCTGACGACAGAACCCTATGGCTACACCTTC. Encoded protein: CASSLTTEPYGYTF.

The chain employs TRBV24-1 and TRBJ2-5, with 7 bases identical to TRBD1. The CDR3 covers 17 residues. With 3 bases clipped from V and 4 bases from J, the junction kept 13 bases outside the gene matches. Germline V CDR1 and CDR2: KGHDR, SFDVKD. CDR3 in amino acids: CATSDRTGLISPETQYF. Written as DNA, the CDR3 is TGTGCCACCAGTGATCGGACAGGCCTGATATCCCCAGAGACCCAGTACTTC.

The chain combines TRBV13 with TRBJ1-2; D is possibly TRBD1 (5 bases). The V and J ends lost 6 bases and 4 bases respectively, with 18 bases between them. The CDR3 sequence is 15 residues long. CDR1 and CDR2 from the germline V gene are PRHDT and FYEKMQ (reference sequence). The CDR3 protein is CASSRSLRQFYGYTF. The CDR3 DNA is TGTGCCAGCAGTCGGTCCCTCCGACAGTTCTATGGCTACACCTTC.

The chain employs TRBV3-1 (or the pseudogene TRBV3-2) and TRBJ1-1, with 7 bases matching TRBD1. This CDR3 region has 15 residues. CDR1 is LGHDT and CDR2 is YNNKEL in the germline V gene (reference sequence). V lost 4 bases to trimming and J lost 0 bases; unmatched junction nucleotides: 5. The CDR3 region is CASSLTTGMNTEAFF. Written as DNA, the CDR3 is TGTGCCAGCAGCCTCACGACAGGGATGAACACTGAAGCTTTCTTT.

The rearrangement links TRBV12-3 or TRBV12-4 to TRBJ2-7; D remains unclear. Trimming removed 3 bases from V and 6 bases from J, with 12 bases in between. The CDR3 has 13 amino acids. Here the CDR3 DNA reads TGTGCCAGCAGTTTTTTTATAGGCGGCGAGCAGTACTTC. This sequence encodes CASSFFIGGEQYF.

Only one count was recorded for this clone. The junction departs from the called germline gene at one end, perhaps through a read error. Other DNA variants within this sample encode the same CDR3. The V call is TRBV4-3, the J call TRBJ1-3; no firm D call. This CDR3 has 17 residues. CDR1 is LGHNA, CDR2 YSLEER, per germline. The CDR3 sequence is CASSQDPAGRTGNTIYF. The CDR3 DNA sequence: TGCGCTAGCAGCCAAGATCCGGCAGGCCGGACTGGAAACACCATATATTTT.

Remarks on this clone: At the DNA level, this CDR3 is encoded by other sequences in the same sample as well. The chain couples TRBV5-1 to TRBJ1-1; D gene ambiguous. V was trimmed by 1 base and J by 0 bases, leaving 4 bases between them. The V gene's germline CDR1 is SGHRS and CDR2 YFSETQ. This CDR3 contains 13 residues. This chain's CDR3 is CASSLSMNTEAFF. The CDR3 DNA follows: TGCGCCAGCAGCTTGTCCATGAACACTGAAGCTTTCTTT.

The gene calls are TRBV6-1 and TRBJ2-1; TRBD2 is a possible D gene (6 bases). This CDR3 is 16 amino acids long. Looked up from germline, CDR1 is MNHNS and CDR2 is SASEGT. Trimming stripped 0 bases from V and 2 bases from J, with 11 bases between. CDR3 DNA: TGTGCCAGCAGTGAAGCGCCTCGGACTACCTACAATGAGCAGTTCTTC. It yields the protein CASSEAPRTTYNEQFF.

The CDR3 here is CASSLVAGTSKAFF. The CDR3 DNA follows: TGTGCCAGCAGCTTAGTGGCAGGGACTAGTAAAGCTTTCTTT. The chain links TRBV5-6 to TRBJ1-1; D possibly corresponds to TRBD1 (5 bases). The CDR3 runs to 14 residues. Germline V gene lookup returns CDR1 SGHDT and CDR2 YYEEEE. With 2 bases removed from V and 9 bases from J, the gap between germline ends came to 17 bases.

The chain uses TRBV10-1 and TRBJ2-2; 8 bases are a match to TRBD2. V lost 0 bases, J lost 7 bases, and 7 bases stayed unmatched. The CDR3 covers 16 residues. Germline assignment: CDR1 WNHNN and CDR2 SYGVQD (reference sequence). The CDR3 here is CASSESKRELVGELFF. In nucleotides, the CDR3 is TGCGCCAGCAGTGAGTCCAAGCGGGAGTTAGTCGGGGAGCTGTTTTTT.